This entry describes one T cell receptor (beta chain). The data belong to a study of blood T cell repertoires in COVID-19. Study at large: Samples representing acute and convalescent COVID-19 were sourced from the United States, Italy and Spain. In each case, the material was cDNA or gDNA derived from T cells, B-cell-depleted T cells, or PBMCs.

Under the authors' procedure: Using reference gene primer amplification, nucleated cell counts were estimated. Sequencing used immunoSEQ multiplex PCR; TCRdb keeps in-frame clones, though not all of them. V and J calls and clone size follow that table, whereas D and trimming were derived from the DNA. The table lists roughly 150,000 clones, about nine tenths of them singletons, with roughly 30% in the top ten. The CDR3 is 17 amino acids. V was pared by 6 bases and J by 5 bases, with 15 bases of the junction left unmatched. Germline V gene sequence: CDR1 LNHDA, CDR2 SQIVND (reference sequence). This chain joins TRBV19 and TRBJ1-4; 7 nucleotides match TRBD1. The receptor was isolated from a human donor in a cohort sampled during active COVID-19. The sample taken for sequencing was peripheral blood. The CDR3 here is CASRIDRAGQENEKLFF. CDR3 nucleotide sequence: TGTGCCAGTAGAATTGACAGGGCGGGCCAGGAAAATGAAAAACTGTTTTTT.